This entry lists 18 T cell receptor beta chains sequenced from one sample in a study of identifying expanded T cells in peripheral blood. Sequenced by immunoSEQ multiplex PCR; TCRdb stores in-frame clones only, minus some. Of about 63,000 clones in the sample, around four fifths are singletons; the top ten hold about 18%. The source material was blood. The receptor set was obtained from a person between 18 and 75 years old in good health.

The chain couples TRBV29-1 to TRBJ2-2, with TRBD2 matching 9 bases. CDR3 size: 15 residues. The germline V gene encodes CDR1 SQVTM and CDR2 ANQGSEA. Trimming cost V 3 bases and J 1 base; bases outside gene matches: 3. DNA for the CDR3: TGCAGCGTTGATCCTAGCGGGGTGAACACCGGGGAGCTGTTTTTT. This translates into CSVDPSGVNTGELFF.

The chain recombines TRBV5-1 with TRBJ2-3; D ambiguous. Germline loops: CDR1 SGHRS, CDR2 YFSETQ. The CDR3 length is 14 residues. V dropped 0 bases and J dropped 4 bases, with 9 bases sitting between them. CDR3 DNA: TGCGCCAGCAGCTTGGCAGTAGCCGCAGATACGCAGTATTTT. It specifies CASSLAVAADTQYF.

The chain uses TRBV5-1 and TRBJ1-2; TRBD1 matches 7 bases. CDR1 is SGHRS and CDR2 is YFSETQ in the germline V gene. Trimming took 4 bases from V and 6 from J; bases not matched to a gene: 6. The CDR3 sequence is 13 residues long. CDR3 residues: CASSPRGGDGYTF. In DNA, the CDR3 is TGCGCCAGCAGCCCTAGAGGGGGCGATGGCTACACCTTC. The entire variable domain, with the rest obtained from reference TRBV5-1 and TRBJ1-2, is as follows: KAGVTQTPRYLIKTRGQQVTLSCSPISGHRSVSWYQQTPGQGLQFLFEYFSETQRNKGNFPGRFSGRQFSNSRSEMNVSTLELGDSALYLCASSPRGGDGYTFGSGTRLTVV.

The V and J genes are TRBV5-4 and TRBJ2-7; TRBD1 is a possible D gene (5 bases). V lost 2 bases and J 3 bases, leaving 9 bases between the germline ends. Germline CDR1 SGHNT, CDR2 YYREEE (reference sequence). The CDR3 is 13 residues long. Here the CDR3 DNA reads TGTGCCAGCAGCTTAGTGGACAACTACGAGCAGTACTTC. Protein sequence: CASSLVDNYEQYF.

The chain joins TRBV4-2 to TRBJ2-2; no firm D call. V lost 4 bases, J lost 2 bases, and 8 bases lay in between. Germline lookup yields CDR1 LGHNA and CDR2 YNFKEQ. The CDR3 runs to 14 residues. The CDR3 DNA sequence: TGTGCCAGCAGCCGCCAGCGAAACACCGGGGAGCTGTTTTTT. Its protein is CASSRQRNTGELFF.

This chain links TRBV9 with TRBJ1-2; weak D call: TRBD1 (5 bases). Trimming took 4 bases from V and 5 from J, leaving 18 bases between them. The germline V gene encodes CDR1 SGDLS and CDR2 YYNGEE. CDR3 length: 15 amino acids. CDR3 sequence: CASSHRFPFLYGYTF. In nucleotides, the CDR3 is TGTGCCAGCAGCCACAGGTTCCCCTTCCTTTATGGCTACACCTTC.

The chain recombines TRBV6-1 with TRBJ1-2, with D perhaps matching TRBD1 (5 bases). CDR3 length equals 13 residues. Germline CDR1 and CDR2: MNHNS and SASEGT. V was trimmed by 4 bases and J by 8 bases, leaving 14 bases between them. CDR3: CASSVGGEGGYTF. Here the CDR3 DNA reads TGTGCCAGCAGTGTAGGCGGGGAGGGGGGCTACACCTTC.

The chain couples TRBV9 to TRBJ2-7, with a weak D call TRBD2 (5 bases). The CDR3 runs 14 residues. V was trimmed by 3 bases and J by 2 bases, leaving 12 bases between them. Germline V gene data show CDR1 as SGDLS and CDR2 as YYNGEE. CDR3 sequence (DNA): TGTGCCAGCAGCGCCCACGGGATCGCCTACGAGCAGTACTTC. Its protein is CASSAHGIAYEQYF.

The rearrangement uses TRBV30 and TRBJ2-1, with 7 bases that match TRBD2. Trimming took 3 bases from V and 9 from J; bases not matched to a gene: 14. The germline V gene encodes CDR1 GTSNPN and CDR2 SVGIG (reference sequence). The CDR3 extends over 15 amino acids. The CDR3 spells CAWRSPGAGDGEQFF. CDR3 bases: TGTGCCTGGAGAAGCCCCGGGGCGGGGGACGGTGAGCAGTTCTTC. The full variable domain, in which reference TRBV30 and TRBJ2-1 provide the parts outside the CDR3, is SQTIHQWPATLVQPVGSPLSLECTVEGTSNPNLYWYRQAAGRGLQLLFYSVGIGQISSEVPQNLSASRPQDRQFILSSKKLLLSDSGFYLCAWRSPGAGDGEQFFGPGTRLTVL.

As DNA, the CDR3 is TGTGCCAGCAGCTCCGGACAGGTGAACACTGAAGCTTTCTTT. Translated: CASSSGQVNTEAFF. The chain joins TRBV11-3 to TRBJ1-1, with 7 nucleotides matching TRBD1. V was clipped by 4 bases and J by 0 bases; unmatched bases: 2. The CDR3 contains 14 residues. In germline, CDR1 is SGHNT, CDR2 YENEEA.

CDR3 nucleotides: TGCAGCCTTGGGGTGGGGGATACGCAGTATTTT. Its translation is CSLGVGDTQYF. The chain uses TRBV20-1 and TRBJ2-3; D is uncertain. CDR1 DFQATT and CDR2 SNEGSKA come from the germline V gene (reference sequence). The CDR3 loop spans 11 amino acids.

The rearrangement uses TRBV18 and TRBJ1-1; tentative D call: TRBD1 (5 bases). The CDR3 consists of 16 residues. V was pared by 2 bases and J by 4 bases, with 17 bases between. The V gene's germline CDR1 is KGHSH and CDR2 LQKENI. CDR3 in amino acids: CASSPRGGVGTTEAFF. In nucleotides, the CDR3 is TGTGCCAGCTCACCAAGAGGAGGGGTCGGGACCACTGAAGCTTTCTTT.

This clone was seen more than once but under ten times. CDR3 sequence (DNA): TGTGCCATCAGTGATACAGGGGACCAGCCCCAGCATTTT. Translation: CAISDTGDQPQHF. The chain uses TRBV10-3 and TRBJ1-5; 7 nucleotides line up with TRBD1. This CDR3 is 13 amino acids long. From germline, CDR1 is ENHRY and CDR2 SYGVKD. The J segment lost 7 bases and the V segment lost 3 bases, leaving 3 bases of the junction unmatched.

The chain employs TRBV5-6 and TRBJ2-3, with unresolved D. Looked up from germline, CDR1 is SGHDT and CDR2 is YYEEEE. The CDR3 extends over 16 amino acids. V lost 1 base and J lost 2, with 14 bases in between. In nucleotides, the CDR3 is TGTGCCAGCAGCTTGATGACTCTTCCCTTCACAGATACGCAGTATTTT. It is translated as CASSLMTLPFTDTQYF.

The chain is built from TRBV7-6 and TRBJ2-3; weak D call: TRBD1 (5 bases). Germline V gene lookup returns CDR1 SGHVS and CDR2 FNYEAQ. This CDR3 contains 13 residues. V was cut by 4 bases and J by 3 bases, with 8 bases left in between. CDR3 sequence (DNA): TGTGCCAGCAGCTCCCAGGGTACAGATACGCAGTATTTT. Its translation is CASSSQGTDTQYF.

V and J are TRBV19 and TRBJ1-1; unclear D gene. Germline CDR1 and CDR2: LNHDA and SQIVND (reference sequence). V lost 6 bases, J lost 1 base, and 12 bases lay in between. The CDR3 totals 14 residues. The CDR3 loop is CASRAFLPNTEAFF. The CDR3 coding sequence is TGTGCCAGTAGGGCCTTCCTCCCGAACACTGAAGCTTTCTTT.

A few counts support this clone. The CDR3 protein is CASGTRERTALYTEAFF. CDR3 DNA sequence: TGTGCTAGTGGTACGCGTGAGAGGACAGCGTTATACACTGAAGCTTTCTTT. The rearrangement joins TRBV12-5 to TRBJ1-1, with a possible D match to TRBD1 (6 bases). Germline V CDR1 and CDR2: LGHNT, FRNRAP. There are 17 residues in the CDR3. V was clipped by 5 bases and J by 3 bases, with 22 bases between them. The entire variable domain, with the rest obtained from reference TRBV12-5 and TRBJ1-1, is as follows: DARVTQTPRHKVTEMGQEVTMRCQPILGHNTVFWYRQTMMQGLELLAYFRNRAPLDDSGMPKDRFSAEMPDATLATLKIQPSEPRDSAVYFCASGTRERTALYTEAFFGQGTRLTVV.

The chain carries TRBV19 and TRBJ2-3; the D gene could be TRBD1 or TRBD2 (5 bases each). Germline V CDR1 and CDR2: LNHDA, SQIVND (reference sequence). V dropped 3 bases and J dropped 0 bases, with 16 bases sitting between them. The CDR3 is 17 residues long. CDR3 protein: CASSIGWGSSSTDTQYF. The CDR3 bases are TGTGCCAGTAGTATTGGGTGGGGGAGTTCAAGCACAGATACGCAGTATTTT.